These 18 T cell receptor beta chains were sequenced from one sample in a study of T-cell memory formation after mild COVID-19. MiXCR, run by TCRdb on the 5' RACE reads, gives a single entry per CDR3 protein. The sample includes about 110,000 distinct CDR3 sequences, 15% to 20% of them seen just once. Source material: PBMCs or a T cell subset sorted from them (not recorded which). These receptors were obtained from a man aged 18 to 30 who had mild COVID-19 (a few samples of this study predate the infection). Cell type and time point are not known.

In its sample, this clonotype was seen a few times. The chain's CDR3 is CASSDPRGPTNEKLFF. CDR3 coding DNA: TGTGCCAGCAGTGACCCGAGGGGTCCAACTAATGAAAAACTGTTTTTT. V and J are TRBV6-6 and TRBJ1-4, with a weak D call TRBD1 (5 bases). The V end was cut by 5 bases, the J end by 0 bases, with 13 bases between. Germline V gene sequence: CDR1 MNHNY, CDR2 SVGAGI (reference sequence). This CDR3 region has 16 residues.

In its sample, this clonotype was seen a few times. The V gene is TRBV3-1, the J gene TRBJ1-5; the match to TRBD1 covers 8 bases. Trimming removed 2 bases from V and 5 bases from J; junction bases left unmatched: 5. This CDR3 is 15 amino acids long. Germline V gene lookup returns CDR1 LGHDT and CDR2 YNNKEL (reference sequence). The CDR3 loop reads CASSQTGQGDQPQHF. The CDR3 DNA is TGTGCCAGCAGCCAAACAGGACAGGGTGATCAGCCCCAGCATTTT.

Turning to this clonotype: The junction shows a germline mismatch at one end, possibly a read error. This sequence joins TRBV7-2 and TRBJ2-4; 8 bases match TRBD2. Germline V gives CDR1 SGHTA, CDR2 FQGNSA. The CDR3 has 15 amino acids. The CDR3 is CASSLIRGGLLKHHF. As DNA, the CDR3 is TGTGCCAGCAGTTTAATCCGGGGGGGCCTATTGAAGCACCACTTC.

The gene calls are TRBV27 and TRBJ2-6, with D perhaps matching TRBD2 (5 bases). V lost 4 bases and J lost 0, with 13 bases in between. CDR1 and CDR2 (germline): MNHEY, SMNVEV (reference sequence). This CDR3 spans 17 amino acids. Written as DNA, the CDR3 is TGTGCCAGCAGTTCCGGACTGCTAAGCTCTGGGGCCAACGTCCTGACTTTC. Amino acid sequence: CASSSGLLSSGANVLTF. The whole variable domain, filled in from reference TRBV27 and TRBJ2-6, reads EAQVTQNPRYLITVTGKKLTVTCSQNMNHEYMSWYRQDPGLGLRQIYYSMNVEVTDKGDVPEGYKVSRKEKRNFPLILESPSPNQTSLYFCASSSGLLSSGANVLTFGAGSRLTVL.

CDR3 nucleotide sequence: TGTGCCAGCAGACCGAGCGTGGCCCCAGATACGCAGTATTTT. Its translation: CASRPSVAPDTQYF. This sequence joins TRBV7-2 and TRBJ2-3; D is unresolved. Trimming left V 6 bases short and J 4 bases short, with 14 bases between. Germline V gene lookup returns CDR1 SGHTA and CDR2 FQGNSA. CDR3 length: 14 amino acids.

The chain employs TRBV12-3 or TRBV12-4 and TRBJ2-5; 12 bases match TRBD1. This CDR3 contains 15 residues. V dropped 3 bases and J dropped 5; count of bases not matched to a gene: 4. CDR3 region: CASSLGTGGRETQYF. The CDR3 bases are TGTGCCAGCAGTTTGGGGACAGGGGGCCGGGAGACCCAGTACTTC.

On this clonotype: A much larger clone is a single base away; this may be a read error. The chain joins TRBV12-3 or TRBV12-4 to TRBJ2-7; D remains unclear. Trimming shortened V by 11 bases and J by 2 bases, and 19 bases separated the two germline ends. CDR3 length equals 14 residues. The CDR3 here is CAGKISGGAYEQYF. The DNA for the CDR3 is TGTGCCGGCAAGATCTCCGGCGGCGCCTACGAGCAGTACTTC.

The V and J genes are TRBV7-2 and TRBJ1-4; 10 bases align to TRBD1. V was pared by 1 base and J by 8 bases, with 13 bases of the junction left unmatched. Germline V gene sequence: CDR1 SGHTA, CDR2 FQGNSA. CDR3 length equals 18 residues. In DNA form, the CDR3 reads TGTGCCAGCAGCTTAGGCCACCCGGGACAGGGGTTTGGCGAAAAACTGTTTTTT. Residues: CASSLGHPGQGFGEKLFF.

This clonotype was picked up a small number of times. The chain has TRBV6-2 or TRBV6-3 and TRBJ2-7; tentative D call: TRBD2 (6 bases). Germline lookup yields CDR1 MNHEY and CDR2 SVGEGT. Trimming cost V 3 bases and J 9 bases, with 21 bases left between them. The CDR3 spans 15 residues. The CDR3 DNA reads as TGTGCCAGCAGTTATTCGGGGGAACTCCTAATTCGGCAGTACGTC. Translated, it gives CASSYSGELLIRQYV.

The rearrangement uses TRBV5-1 and TRBJ2-3; D gene ambiguous. The CDR3 is 15 residues long. V was cut by 7 bases and J by 1 base, with 16 bases left in between. Germline V lookup: CDR1 SGHRS, CDR2 YFSETQ. For the CDR3, the DNA is TGCGCCAGCTCCCCGGACCAAGCCGGCACAGATACGCAGTATTTT. This codes for CASSPDQAGTDTQYF.

The chain combines TRBV5-1 with TRBJ1-1, with TRBD1 matching over 8 bases. Germline V gives CDR1 SGHRS, CDR2 YFSETQ. There are 15 residues in the CDR3. With 2 bases clipped from V and 0 bases from J, the junction kept 3 bases outside the gene matches. The CDR3 sequence is CASSFPGQVNTEAFF. CDR3 sequence (DNA): TGCGCCAGCAGCTTTCCGGGACAGGTGAACACTGAAGCTTTCTTT.

This clonotype was counted a few times. The V and J genes are TRBV18 and TRBJ2-7; 11 nucleotides agree with TRBD1. J was trimmed by 5 bases and V by 5 bases; bases with no gene match: 5. Germline CDR1 is KGHSH and CDR2 is LQKENI. This CDR3 spans 14 amino acids. The CDR3 loop reads CASSSGQGAHEQYF. As DNA, the CDR3 is TGTGCCAGCTCATCCGGACAGGGGGCCCACGAGCAGTACTTC.

This rearrangement joins TRBV7-2 to TRBJ1-3; 7 bases map to TRBD1. Losses at the gene ends were 5 bases for V and 0 bases for J; bases not matched to a gene: 7. Germline assignment: CDR1 SGHTA and CDR2 FQGNSA. This CDR3 is built from 16 residues. Written as DNA, the CDR3 is TGTGCCAGCAGCAGTGGGACAGTGAACTCTGGAAACACCATATATTTT. Its protein is CASSSGTVNSGNTIYF.

V and J are TRBV12-3 or TRBV12-4 and TRBJ2-7; TRBD2 is a possible D gene (5 bases). V dropped 8 bases and J dropped 7 bases, with 15 bases sitting between them. The CDR3 covers 12 residues. The CDR3 loop is CASRFYSGEQYF. CDR3 sequence (DNA): TGTGCCAGCCGGTTTTACTCGGGGGAGCAGTACTTC.

This clonotype has more than one count but fewer than ten. This chain uses TRBV29-1 with TRBJ2-6; D may be TRBD1 or TRBD2 (6 bases each). Germline V lookup: CDR1 SQVTM, CDR2 ANQGSEA. The CDR3 length is 16 residues. The V gene lost 6 bases and the J gene lost 4 bases, with 19 bases spanning the gap. The CDR3 DNA follows: TGCAGCGTGGTTCCGGGGGCACCCGCGGGGGCCAACGTCCTGACTTTC. This sequence encodes CSVVPGAPAGANVLTF.

The chain combines TRBV5-1 with TRBJ2-5; 8 bases fit TRBD1. With V trimmed by 2 bases and J by 5 bases, 5 bases remained unmatched. The CDR3 totals 14 residues. Germline-derived CDR1 and CDR2 are SGHRS and YFSETQ. The CDR3 DNA follows: TGCGCCAGCAGCTTCCAGGGGGCGCACGAGACCCAGTACTTC. Translating gives CASSFQGAHETQYF.

This clonotype was picked up a small number of times. V usage is TRBV12-3 or TRBV12-4 and J usage is TRBJ2-5; TRBD2 agrees at 8 bases. The CDR3 runs to 15 residues. V dropped 7 bases and J dropped 1; count of bases not matched to a gene: 8. The CDR3 nucleotides are TGTGCCAGCAATCCGAGCGGGGGATCCCAAGAGACCCAGTACTTC. As protein: CASNPSGGSQETQYF.

This clonotype appeared a few times. J is TRBJ1-2 and V is TRBV4-3; possibly TRBD1 for D (6 bases). The V end lost 0 bases, the J end lost 2 bases, and 10 bases lay between the germline ends. The CDR3 length is 15 residues. Germline loops: CDR1 LGHNA, CDR2 YSLEER. CDR3 residues: CASSQDQGTNYGYTF. The CDR3 region has the DNA TGCGCCAGCAGCCAAGATCAGGGGACAAACTATGGCTACACCTTC.